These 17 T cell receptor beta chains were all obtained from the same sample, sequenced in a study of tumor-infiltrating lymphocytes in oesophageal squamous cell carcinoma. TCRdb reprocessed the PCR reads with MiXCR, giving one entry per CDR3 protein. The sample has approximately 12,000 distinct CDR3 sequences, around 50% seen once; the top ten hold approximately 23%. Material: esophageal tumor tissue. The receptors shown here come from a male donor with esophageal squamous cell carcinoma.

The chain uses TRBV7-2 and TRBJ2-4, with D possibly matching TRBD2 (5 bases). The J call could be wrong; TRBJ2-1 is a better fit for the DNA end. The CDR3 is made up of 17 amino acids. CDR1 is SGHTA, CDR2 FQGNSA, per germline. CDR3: CASSLERTYPPYNEQFF. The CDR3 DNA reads TGTGCCAGCAGCTTGGAAAGGACTTACCCGCCCTACAATGAGCAGTTCTTC.

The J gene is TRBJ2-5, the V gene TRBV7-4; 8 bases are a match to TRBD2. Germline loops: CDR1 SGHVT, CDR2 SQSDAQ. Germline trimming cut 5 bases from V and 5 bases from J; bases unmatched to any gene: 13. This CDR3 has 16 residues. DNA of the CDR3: TGTGCCAGCAGCCCTCGGGGTAGCGGGACTTGGGAGACCCAGTACTTC. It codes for CASSPRGSGTWETQYF.

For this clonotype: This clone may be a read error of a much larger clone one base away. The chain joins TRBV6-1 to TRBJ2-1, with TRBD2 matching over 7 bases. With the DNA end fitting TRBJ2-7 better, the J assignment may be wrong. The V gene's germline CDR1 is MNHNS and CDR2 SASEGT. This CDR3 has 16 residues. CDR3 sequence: CASRESGASSYNEQYF. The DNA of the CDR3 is TGTGCCAGCAGGGAAAGCGGGGCAAGCTCCTACAATGAGCAGTACTTC.

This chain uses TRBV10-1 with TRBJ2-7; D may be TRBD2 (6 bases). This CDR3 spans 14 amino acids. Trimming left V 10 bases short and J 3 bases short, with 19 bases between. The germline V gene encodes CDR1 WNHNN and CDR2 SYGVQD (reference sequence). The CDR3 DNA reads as TGCGCCACCCGGAACGGAGGGGCCTTCTACGAGCAGTACTTC. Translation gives CATRNGGAFYEQYF.

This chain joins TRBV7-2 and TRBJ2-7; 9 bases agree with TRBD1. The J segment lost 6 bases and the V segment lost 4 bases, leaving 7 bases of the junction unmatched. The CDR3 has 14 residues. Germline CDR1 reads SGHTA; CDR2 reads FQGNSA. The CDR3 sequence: CASSSGQGLGEQYF. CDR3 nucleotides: TGTGCCAGCAGCTCGGGACAGGGATTGGGCGAGCAGTACTTC.

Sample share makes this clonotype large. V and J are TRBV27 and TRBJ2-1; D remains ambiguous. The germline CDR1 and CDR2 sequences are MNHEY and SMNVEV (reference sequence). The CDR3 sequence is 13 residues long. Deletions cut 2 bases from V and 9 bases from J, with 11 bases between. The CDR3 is CASSLGVPGEQFF. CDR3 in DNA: TGTGCCAGCAGTTTAGGAGTTCCTGGTGAGCAGTTCTTC.

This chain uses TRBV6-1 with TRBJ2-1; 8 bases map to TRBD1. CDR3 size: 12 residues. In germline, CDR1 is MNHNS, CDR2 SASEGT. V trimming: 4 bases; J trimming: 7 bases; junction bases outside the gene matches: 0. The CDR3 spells CASSGQGNEQFF. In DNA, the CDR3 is TGTGCCAGCAGTGGACAGGGGAATGAGCAGTTCTTC.

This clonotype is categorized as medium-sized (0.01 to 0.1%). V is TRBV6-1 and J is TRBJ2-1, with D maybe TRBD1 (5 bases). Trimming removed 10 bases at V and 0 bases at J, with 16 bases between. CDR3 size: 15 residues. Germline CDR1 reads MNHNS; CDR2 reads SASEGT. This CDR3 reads CATLGAESSYNEQFF. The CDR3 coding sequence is TGTGCCACCCTTGGGGCGGAGAGCTCCTACAATGAGCAGTTCTTC.

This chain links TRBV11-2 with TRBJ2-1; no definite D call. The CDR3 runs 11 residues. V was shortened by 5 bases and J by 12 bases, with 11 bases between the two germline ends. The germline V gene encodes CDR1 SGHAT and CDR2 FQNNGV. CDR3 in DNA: TGTGCCAGCAGCCCGTTGAGCCTGCAGTTCTTC. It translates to CASSPLSLQFF.

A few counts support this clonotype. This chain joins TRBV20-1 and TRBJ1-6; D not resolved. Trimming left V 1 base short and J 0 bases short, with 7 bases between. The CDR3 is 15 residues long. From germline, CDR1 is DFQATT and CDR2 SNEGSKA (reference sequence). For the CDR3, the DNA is TGCAGTGCTAGAGGGCTAGTCTCCTATAATTCACCCCTCCACTTT. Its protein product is CSARGLVSYNSPLHF.

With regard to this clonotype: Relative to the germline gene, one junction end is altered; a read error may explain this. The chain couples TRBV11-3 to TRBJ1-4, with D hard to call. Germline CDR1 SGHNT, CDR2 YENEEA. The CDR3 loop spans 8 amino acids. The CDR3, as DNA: TGTGCCAGCAGCTTAGGGGAATTT. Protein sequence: CASSLGEF.

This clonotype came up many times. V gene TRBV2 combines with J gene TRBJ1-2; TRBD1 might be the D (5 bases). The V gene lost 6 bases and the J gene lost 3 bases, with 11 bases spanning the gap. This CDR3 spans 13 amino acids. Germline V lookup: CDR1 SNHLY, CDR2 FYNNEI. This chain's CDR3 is CASRRSRDYGYTF. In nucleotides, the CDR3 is TGTGCCAGCAGGCGGTCCAGGGACTATGGCTACACCTTC.

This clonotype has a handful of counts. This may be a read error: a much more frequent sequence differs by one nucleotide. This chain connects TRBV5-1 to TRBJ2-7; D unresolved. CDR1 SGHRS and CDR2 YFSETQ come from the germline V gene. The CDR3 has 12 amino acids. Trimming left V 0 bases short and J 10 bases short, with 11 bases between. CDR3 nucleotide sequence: TGCGCCAGCAGCTTGGAGGCAGGACCACAGTACTTC. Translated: CASSLEAGPQYF.

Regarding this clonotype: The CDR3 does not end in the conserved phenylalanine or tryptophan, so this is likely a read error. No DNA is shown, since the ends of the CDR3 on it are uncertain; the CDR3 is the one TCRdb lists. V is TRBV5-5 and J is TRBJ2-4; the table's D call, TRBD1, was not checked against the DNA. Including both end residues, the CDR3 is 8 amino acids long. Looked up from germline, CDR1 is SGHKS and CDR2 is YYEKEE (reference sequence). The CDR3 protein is CASSINYR.

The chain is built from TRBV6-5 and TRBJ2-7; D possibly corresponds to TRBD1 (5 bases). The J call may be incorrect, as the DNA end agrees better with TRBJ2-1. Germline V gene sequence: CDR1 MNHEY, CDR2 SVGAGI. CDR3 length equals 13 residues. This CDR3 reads CASSYPWTNEQFF. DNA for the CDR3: TGTGCCAGCAGTTACCCATGGACAAATGAGCAGTTCTTC.

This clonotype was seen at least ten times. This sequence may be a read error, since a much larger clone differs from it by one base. The CDR3 loop is CASSQLAGSYNEQYF. The CDR3 region has the DNA TGTGCCAGCAGCCAGCTAGCGGGATCCTACAATGAGCAGTACTTC. The chain links TRBV7-8 to TRBJ2-7, with TRBD2 matching over 9 bases. Germline-derived CDR1 and CDR2 are SGHVS and FQNEAQ. V lost 5 bases, J lost 7 bases, and 12 bases stayed unmatched. The CDR3 runs to 15 residues.

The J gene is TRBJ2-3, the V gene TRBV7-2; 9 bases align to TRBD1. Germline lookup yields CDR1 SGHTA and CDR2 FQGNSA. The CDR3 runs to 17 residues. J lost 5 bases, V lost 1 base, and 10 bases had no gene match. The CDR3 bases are TGTGCCAGCAGCTTAGGCTTAGCACAGGGGGCCGGAGATACGCAGTATTTT. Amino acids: CASSLGLAQGAGDTQYF.